Detailed here is one T cell receptor beta chain. The antigen remains unidentified. This entry belongs to a study of spatial heterogeneity in lung cancer. Study overall: Within raw reads, each unique TCR and UMI combination appeared on average more than ten times.

Deletions cut 0 bases from V and 7 bases from J, with 12 bases between. Looked up from germline, CDR1 is KGHSH and CDR2 is LQKENI. The CDR3 is 15 residues long. The study, taken as a whole, reports: There were more appearances of ubiquitous expanded tumor TCRs in blood at resection than at follow-up.

TCRdb passed the 5' RACE reads through MiXCR, listing each CDR3 protein once. The sample contains approximately 5,000 distinct CDR3 sequences, 28% of which appear only once. The time point denotes: sample taken at primary tumor resection. Whole RNA, which was extracted from tumor, nontumor lung tissue or frozen PBMC, was sequenced without any cell sorting. The donor group consisted of some 70 patients who had untreated, early-stage non-small cell lung cancer. This chain links TRBV18 with TRBJ1-4; D may be TRBD1 (6 bases). The specimen was PBMCs, collected at surgery. This sequence originates from a male donor with early-stage non-small cell lung cancer. CDR3 in amino acids: CASSPPETGPEKLFF. The CDR3 DNA sequence: TGTGCCAGCTCACCACCAGAGACAGGCCCTGAAAAACTGTTTTTT.